The next 9 T cell receptor beta chains were all read from a single sample in a study of regulatory T cells in long-lasting Graves disease. Described time point: newly diagnosed GD, antithyroid drugs for less than 3 months. The TCR library was made from RNA extracted from PBMCs. Assembly of TCR beta libraries relied on iRepertoire HTBI primers together with Arm-PCR of CDR3 regions. TCRdb called the multiplex PCR reads again in MiXCR, with one record for every CDR3 protein. This sample yields just over 600,000 distinct CDR3 sequences, of which 16% are seen a single time; 15% to 20% belongs to the top ten. This sample also belongs to another study, concerning T cells in Graves' hyperthyroidism and ophthalmopathy.

This specimen consisted of peripheral blood mononuclear cells (PBMCs), obtained at new diagnosis, from a patient treated with antithyroid drugs. These receptors came from a woman aged 25 to 39 with Graves disease.

This clonotype was seen repeatedly, ten times or more. The rearrangement links TRBV7-3 to TRBJ2-3; 11 nucleotides agree with TRBD2. This CDR3 region has 17 residues. V was pared by 4 bases and J by 0 bases, with 6 bases of the junction left unmatched. Per the germline V gene, CDR1 is SGHTA and CDR2 is FQGTGA. The DNA for the CDR3 is TGTGCCAGCAGCTCGATGACTAGCGGGACTAGCACAGATACGCAGTATTTT. This codes for CASSSMTSGTSTDTQYF.

The table lists this clonotype with many counts. V usage is TRBV30 and J usage is TRBJ2-7; D is unclear. The CDR3 runs 12 residues. Trimming removed 4 bases at V and 4 bases at J, with 11 bases between. Germline CDR1 GTSNPN, CDR2 SVGIG (reference sequence). As DNA, the CDR3 is TGTGCCTGGAAACAGCAGTCATACGAGCAGTACTTC. It codes for CAWKQQSYEQYF.

This clonotype was counted a few times. This chain connects TRBV10-1 to TRBJ2-3; D is unresolved. CDR3 length: 13 residues. V was pared by 8 bases and J by 2 bases, with 11 bases between. Germline assignment: CDR1 WNHNN and CDR2 SYGVQD (reference sequence). For the CDR3, the DNA is TGCGCCAGCGGGCCCGGATTCACAGATACGCAGTATTTT. Protein sequence: CASGPGFTDTQYF.

This clonotype has just a few counts. The V and J genes are TRBV6-1 and TRBJ1-6; D is perhaps TRBD1 (5 bases). Germline V gene lookup returns CDR1 MNHNS and CDR2 SASEGT. This CDR3 spans 13 amino acids. The ends were cut back, 6 bases at V and 10 bases at J, with 13 bases in the middle. In nucleotides, the CDR3 is TGTGCCAGCAGAGCCAGGGTGGGCTCACCCCTCCACTTT. Translation: CASRARVGSPLHF.

This clonotype has more than one count but fewer than ten. The chain employs TRBV15 and TRBJ1-1; the D gene is possibly TRBD1 (5 bases). This CDR3 spans 15 amino acids. Germline loops: CDR1 LNHNV, CDR2 YYDKDF (reference sequence). Trimming shortened V by 0 bases and J by 6 bases, and 14 bases separated the two germline ends. As DNA, the CDR3 is TGTGCCACCAGCAGAGATTGGGAGGGGAGGGCTGAAGCTTTCTTT. Protein product: CATSRDWEGRAEAFF.

As for this clonotype: This may arise from a read error, as a much more abundant clone is one base away. CDR3 in DNA: TGTGCCAGCAGTTTAATACGGACCTACGAGCAGTTCTTC. It yields the protein CASSLIRTYEQFF. The J gene is TRBJ2-1, the V gene TRBV28; no reliable D call. The CDR3 extends over 13 amino acids. Germline CDR1 is MDHEN and CDR2 is SYDVKM. Trimming left V 2 bases short and J 10 bases short, with 12 bases between.

This chain uses TRBV5-6 with TRBJ2-7; D remains ambiguous. The CDR3 has 13 amino acids. Germline loops: CDR1 SGHDT, CDR2 YYEEEE. The germline V and J ends were trimmed by 3 bases and 4 bases, with 11 bases remaining between them. The CDR3 spells CASSSPLGYEQYF. Written as DNA, the CDR3 is TGTGCCAGCAGCTCACCCTTGGGGTACGAGCAGTACTTC. Full variable domain (rest looked up from reference TRBV5-6 and TRBJ2-7): DAGVTQSPTHLIKTRGQQVTLRCSPKSGHDTVSWYQQALGQGPQFIFQYYEEEERQRGNFPDRFSGHQFPNYSSELNVNALLLGDSALYLCASSSPLGYEQYFGPGTRLTVT.

This clonotype was counted between two and nine times. V is TRBV28 and J is TRBJ2-1, with 10 nucleotides matching TRBD2. Trimming at V came to 7 bases and at J to 7 bases, leaving 10 bases not matched to a gene. The CDR3 loop spans 15 amino acids. The germline CDR1 and CDR2 sequences are MDHEN and SYDVKM. The CDR3 nucleotides read TGTGCCAGCATCCTAGCGGGAGCTTCAAGTAATGAGCAGTTCTTC. Protein product: CASILAGASSNEQFF.

This clonotype was detected many times. The CDR3 sequence is CASSLVTGGAYEQYF. The DNA for the CDR3 is TGTGCCAGCAGCTTAGTTACAGGGGGCGCCTACGAGCAGTACTTC. The rearrangement links TRBV7-2 to TRBJ2-7, with 9 bases matching TRBD1. CDR1 is SGHTA and CDR2 is FQGNSA in the germline V gene. J gave up 2 bases and V 1 base, and 3 bases lay outside the gene matches. This CDR3 spans 15 amino acids.